The 27 T cell receptor beta chains below come from one sample, sequenced in a study of cytomegalovirus exposure and HLA in healthy donors. PCR employed 60 Vbeta and 13 Jbeta primers. The table came from immunoSEQ multiplex PCR; TCRdb's copy has only in-frame clones and leaves some out. This table holds under 150,000 clones, about three quarters found once. Material for sequencing was PBMCs. Receptors originate from a man aged 25-45 years in good health and CMV-seronegative.

This clone was recorded once. The chain carries TRBV5-1 and TRBJ2-3, with D tentatively TRBD2 (6 bases). Trimming stripped 5 bases from V and 2 bases from J, with 18 bases between. The CDR3 is 16 amino acids. Germline V CDR1 and CDR2: SGHRS, YFSETQ. CDR3 loop: CASSRDSGTYTDTQYF. CDR3 DNA: TGCGCCAGCAGTAGGGACTCAGGGACTTACACAGATACGCAGTATTTT.

J is TRBJ2-7 and V is TRBV7-9; 11 bases align to TRBD1. V was clipped by 1 base and J by 3 bases; unmatched bases: 8. Germline values: CDR1 SEHNR, CDR2 FQNEAQ (reference sequence). This CDR3 has 17 amino acids. In nucleotides, the CDR3 is TGTGCCAGCAGCTTAGGGGGTCGGACAGGGGGCGGCTACGAGCAGTACTTC. Protein: CASSLGGRTGGGYEQYF.

This chain's CDR3 is CASSLRQNNEQFF. The CDR3 DNA is TGTGCCAGCAGTTTGAGGCAGAACAATGAGCAGTTCTTC. The rearrangement uses TRBV27 and TRBJ2-1, with D unresolved. This CDR3 region has 13 residues. Germline assignment: CDR1 MNHEY and CDR2 SMNVEV (reference sequence). V lost 3 bases, J lost 5 bases, and 8 bases lay in between.

This chain joins TRBV5-1 and TRBJ1-1; TRBD1 is a possible D gene (6 bases). The CDR3 covers 15 residues. The V end was cut by 4 bases, the J end by 4 bases, with 17 bases between. Germline CDR1 SGHRS, CDR2 YFSETQ. CDR3 in DNA: TGCGCCAGCAGCCCCACCAACACCAGGGGCACTGAAGCTTTCTTT. Encoded protein: CASSPTNTRGTEAFF. Based on the CDR3 plus reference TRBV5-1 and TRBJ1-1, the full variable domain is KAGVTQTPRYLIKTRGQQVTLSCSPISGHRSVSWYQQTPGQGLQFLFEYFSETQRNKGNFPGRFSGRQFSNSRSEMNVSTLELGDSALYLCASSPTNTRGTEAFFGQGTRLTVV.

CDR3 loop: CASSLGAGQGYTGELFF. DNA of the CDR3: TGTGCCAGCAGCTTAGGGGCAGGACAGGGCTACACCGGGGAGCTGTTTTTT. V usage is TRBV11-3 and J usage is TRBJ2-2, with 8 bases fitting TRBD1. V lost 1 base to trimming and J lost 3 bases; unmatched junction nucleotides: 7. CDR1 and CDR2 from the germline V gene are SGHNT and YENEEA. This CDR3 has 17 residues.

CDR3 nucleotides: TGTGCCAGCAGCTTACTACAGGGTGGGGGAGATACGCAGTATTTT. Residues: CASSLLQGGGDTQYF. The chain recombines TRBV7-9 with TRBJ2-3; TRBD1 is a possible D gene (6 bases). The V and J ends lost 2 bases and 5 bases respectively, with 14 bases between them. CDR1 and CDR2 (germline): SEHNR, FQNEAQ (reference sequence). The CDR3 loop spans 15 amino acids.

This clone was counted once. The chain couples TRBV9 to TRBJ1-6; D perhaps matches TRBD1 (5 bases). CDR1 is SGDLS, CDR2 YYNGEE, per germline. The CDR3 spans 18 residues. Trimming removed 3 bases at V and 0 bases at J, with 16 bases between. In DNA, the CDR3 is TGTGCCAGCAGCGCCCCGGAGGGGCGAAGCTCCTATAATTCACCCCTCCACTTT. Translating it yields CASSAPEGRSSYNSPLHF.

The CDR3 coding sequence is TGTGCCAGCAGCTTAGGACTGGGGTCTAGCGGTTCAGATACGCAGTATTTT. As protein: CASSLGLGSSGSDTQYF. V gene TRBV7-2 combines with J gene TRBJ2-3; 7 nucleotides match TRBD2. Trimming took 1 base from V and 4 from J; bases not matched to a gene: 11. This CDR3 spans 17 amino acids. Germline V gene lookup returns CDR1 SGHTA and CDR2 FQGNSA.

The chain joins TRBV5-1 to TRBJ2-4, with 10 bases matching TRBD1. Germline CDR1 reads SGHRS; CDR2 reads YFSETQ. There are 13 residues in the CDR3. With V trimmed by 5 bases and J by 6 bases, 2 bases remained unmatched. The chain's CDR3 is CASSRTGGNIQYF. CDR3 DNA sequence: TGCGCCAGCAGTCGGACAGGGGGAAACATTCAGTACTTC.

The V and J genes are TRBV9 and TRBJ2-1; 11 bases are shared with TRBD2. The CDR3 runs 14 residues. Trimming cost V 3 bases and J 8 bases; bases outside gene matches: 4. Per the germline V gene, CDR1 is SGDLS and CDR2 is YYNGEE. The CDR3 DNA follows: TGTGCCAGCAGCGATAGCGGGGGGGCGGATGAGCAGTTCTTC. Translated: CASSDSGGADEQFF. Full variable domain (outside the CDR3, taken from reference TRBV9 and TRBJ2-1): DSGVTQTPKHLITATGQRVTLRCSPRSGDLSVYWYQQSLDQGLQFLIQYYNGEERAKGNILERFSAQQFPDLHSELNLSSLELGDSALYFCASSDSGGADEQFFGPGTRLTVL.

This clone has more than one count but fewer than ten. This chain joins TRBV5-5 and TRBJ1-6, with TRBD1 matching 7 bases. V lost 5 bases, J lost 9 bases, and 11 bases stayed unmatched. The germline gives CDR1 SGHKS, CDR2 YYEKEE (reference sequence). This CDR3 comprises 15 residues. This CDR3 is CASSQTGSSGSPLHF. The CDR3 nucleotides are TGTGCCAGCAGTCAGACAGGGTCGTCCGGTTCACCCCTCCACTTT.

Only a few counts were recorded for this clone. The chain employs TRBV2 and TRBJ1-1; no clear D gene. V was clipped by 4 bases and J by 5 bases, with 11 bases between them. In germline, CDR1 is SNHLY, CDR2 FYNNEI. The CDR3 has 13 residues. The CDR3 DNA sequence: TGTGCCAGCAGTGGGAGTCTTCTTACTGAAGCTTTCTTT. Its translation: CASSGSLLTEAFF.

J is TRBJ1-5 and V is TRBV2; TRBD1 is a possible D gene (5 bases). Trimming shortened V by 6 bases and J by 4 bases, and 7 bases separated the two germline ends. The germline V gene has CDR1 SNHLY and CDR2 FYNNEI. The CDR3 is made up of 12 amino acids. CDR3 sequence reads: CASSRQNQPQHF. The CDR3 DNA sequence: TGTGCCAGCAGCCGACAGAATCAGCCCCAGCATTTT.

This sequence joins TRBV27 and TRBJ1-1; 8 nucleotides line up with TRBD1. Germline V gene lookup returns CDR1 MNHEY and CDR2 SMNVEV (reference sequence). Trimming removed 8 bases from V and 6 bases from J; junction bases left unmatched: 14. CDR3 length equals 15 residues. The CDR3 loop is CASASWGQGASEAFF. In DNA, the CDR3 is TGTGCCAGCGCTTCCTGGGGGCAGGGGGCTTCTGAAGCTTTCTTT.

This chain uses TRBV9 with TRBJ1-4; D unresolved. CDR3 length: 17 residues. V lost 0 bases and J lost 0, with 12 bases in between. Germline-derived CDR1 and CDR2 are SGDLS and YYNGEE. The CDR3 DNA reads TGTGCCAGCAGCGTAGGAAGAACGGTTGCAACTAATGAAAAACTGTTTTTT. Translating gives CASSVGRTVATNEKLFF.

The chain has TRBV2 and TRBJ2-4, with D perhaps matching TRBD2 (6 bases). Between the trimmed V and J ends, which lost 6 bases and 6 bases, there was a span of 12 bases. From germline, CDR1 is SNHLY and CDR2 FYNNEI. The CDR3 contains 13 residues. CDR3 amino acids: CASRDGLLNIQYF. The DNA for the CDR3 is TGTGCCAGCAGGGACGGACTATTAAACATTCAGTACTTC.

V and J are TRBV5-8 and TRBJ1-1; TRBD1 aligns across 7 bases. Germline CDR1 is SGHTS and CDR2 is YDEGEE. The CDR3 loop spans 18 amino acids. With 2 bases clipped from V and 2 bases from J, the junction kept 15 bases outside the gene matches. CDR3 sequence: CASSFYGTVVTRNTEAFF. The CDR3 DNA reads as TGTGCCAGCAGCTTTTACGGGACAGTCGTTACCAGAAACACTGAAGCTTTCTTT.

The genes are TRBV14 and TRBJ2-4; the D is unclear. V dropped 5 bases and J dropped 6 bases, with 17 bases sitting between them. CDR1 SGHDN and CDR2 FVKESK come from the germline V gene. The CDR3 contains 15 residues. CDR3 amino acids: CASSDPPGGGNIQYF. The CDR3 DNA is TGTGCCAGCAGCGATCCCCCCGGCGGCGGAAACATTCAGTACTTC.

The table lists this clone with a few counts. The chain links TRBV19 to TRBJ2-1; 8 bases fit TRBD1. V was clipped by 8 bases and J by 5 bases; unmatched bases: 2. Germline CDR1 reads LNHDA; CDR2 reads SQIVND (reference sequence). The CDR3 length is 12 residues. CDR3 nucleotide sequence: TGTGCCAGTCGGACAGGGAACAATGAGCAGTTCTTC. Protein product: CASRTGNNEQFF.

The chain uses TRBV4-1 and TRBJ2-5, with D tentatively TRBD1 (5 bases). This CDR3 has 15 residues. Germline V gene data show CDR1 as MGHRA and CDR2 as YSYEKL. V shed 0 bases and J shed 2 bases, with 10 bases lying between them. The CDR3 spells CASSQDVGPQETQYF. CDR3 sequence (DNA): TGCGCCAGCAGCCAAGATGTGGGGCCTCAAGAGACCCAGTACTTC.

The V gene is TRBV15, the J gene TRBJ1-5; the D is unclear. Trimming pared 0 bases from V and 5 bases from J, leaving 5 bases between. Germline V lookup: CDR1 LNHNV, CDR2 YYDKDF (reference sequence). The CDR3 consists of 13 residues. The CDR3 DNA sequence: TGTGCCACCAGCAGAGACCGAGATCAGCCCCAGCATTTT. Its translation: CATSRDRDQPQHF. Combining the CDR3 with reference TRBV15 and TRBJ1-5 gives the whole variable domain DAMVIQNPRYQVTQFGKPVTLSCSQTLNHNVMYWYQQKSSQAPKLLFHYYDKDFNNEADTPDNFQSRRPNTSFCFLDIRSPGLGDTAMYLCATSRDRDQPQHFGDGTRLSIL.

This rearrangement joins TRBV9 to TRBJ1-1; 7 bases match TRBD1. The germline CDR1 and CDR2 sequences are SGDLS and YYNGEE. The CDR3 runs to 16 residues. Trimming removed 6 bases from V and 0 bases from J; junction bases left unmatched: 11. The CDR3 DNA follows: TGTGCCAGCAAAGGCGGACCGGGACAGTTGAACACTGAAGCTTTCTTT. Translating it yields CASKGGPGQLNTEAFF.

The chain's CDR3 is CASSTDTEAFF. In DNA form, the CDR3 reads TGTGCCAGCAGTACGGACACTGAAGCTTTCTTT. The rearrangement joins TRBV27 to TRBJ1-1, with D hard to call. The CDR3 covers 11 residues. The ends were cut back, 5 bases at V and 3 bases at J, with 4 bases in the middle. Germline CDR1 is MNHEY and CDR2 is SMNVEV (reference sequence).

This clone was counted a single time. The rearrangement uses TRBV5-6 and TRBJ2-6, with TRBD1 matching 10 bases. The CDR3 consists of 19 residues. CDR1 and CDR2 (germline): SGHDT, YYEEEE. V was pared by 4 bases and J by 0 bases, with 10 bases of the junction left unmatched. CDR3 nucleotides: TGTGCCAGCAGCATTCCGCCTGGGACAGGGGCCTCTGGGGCCAACGTCCTGACTTTC. Translation gives CASSIPPGTGASGANVLTF. Full variable domain (rest looked up from reference TRBV5-6 and TRBJ2-6): DAGVTQSPTHLIKTRGQQVTLRCSPKSGHDTVSWYQQALGQGPQFIFQYYEEEERQRGNFPDRFSGHQFPNYSSELNVNALLLGDSALYLCASSIPPGTGASGANVLTFGAGSRLTVL.

A few counts support this clone. V is TRBV5-6 and J is TRBJ2-5, with 14 bases identical to TRBD2. The last part of the DNA fits TRBJ2-7 better; the J call may be wrong. The germline gives CDR1 SGHDT, CDR2 YYEEEE. This CDR3 is built from 18 residues. The CDR3 here is CASSAIAGLAGESYEQYF. The CDR3 nucleotides are TGTGCCAGCAGCGCCATTGCGGGACTAGCGGGAGAGTCCTACGAGCAGTACTTC.

In this sample, this clone turned up a few times. V is TRBV28 and J is TRBJ1-2; tentative D call: TRBD1 (6 bases). Between the trimmed V and J ends, which lost 3 bases and 6 bases, there was a span of 17 bases. The CDR3 covers 15 residues. Germline V gene sequence: CDR1 MDHEN, CDR2 SYDVKM. This CDR3 is CASSFPRGGADGYTF. CDR3 nucleotide sequence: TGTGCCAGCAGTTTCCCCCGGGGGGGCGCAGATGGCTACACCTTC.

The V gene is TRBV4-1, the J gene TRBJ1-5; the D is unclear. The germline V gene encodes CDR1 MGHRA and CDR2 YSYEKL. The CDR3 extends over 13 amino acids. Trimming removed 1 base at V and 6 bases at J, with 7 bases between. CDR3 nucleotide sequence: TGCGCCAGCAGCCAAGCTGTTATTCAGCCCCAGCATTTT. As protein: CASSQAVIQPQHF.